This TCR beta chain came from a study of radiation and T cells in renal cell carcinoma. Study conclusions and caveats: Tumor samples were small regions of approximately 1 g.

Sequencing used immunoSEQ multiplex PCR; TCRdb keeps in-frame clones, though not all of them. The sample carries around 16,000 clones, approximately 48% recorded once. V lost 4 bases and J lost 10; bases outside the gene matches: 13. Looked up from germline, CDR1 is SGHNT and CDR2 is YYREEE (reference sequence). This CDR3 contains 16 residues. Regarding treatment: 15 Gy SBRT to primary tumor, nephrectomy 4 weeks later. Nephrectomy followed 15 Gy stereotactic body radiation by 4 weeks. On this clone: As yet, its antigen is unknown.

The sample here was tumor tissue, taken from a patient whose treatment included radiotherapy and nephrectomy. The genes are TRBV5-4 and TRBJ1-6, with 8 bases that match TRBD1. The sequence came from a woman aged 55-69 years with renal cell carcinoma. CDR3 protein: CASSRLSRGLESPLHF. CDR3 sequence (DNA): TGTGCCAGCAGCCGACTTAGCAGGGGGCTAGAGTCACCCCTCCACTTT.